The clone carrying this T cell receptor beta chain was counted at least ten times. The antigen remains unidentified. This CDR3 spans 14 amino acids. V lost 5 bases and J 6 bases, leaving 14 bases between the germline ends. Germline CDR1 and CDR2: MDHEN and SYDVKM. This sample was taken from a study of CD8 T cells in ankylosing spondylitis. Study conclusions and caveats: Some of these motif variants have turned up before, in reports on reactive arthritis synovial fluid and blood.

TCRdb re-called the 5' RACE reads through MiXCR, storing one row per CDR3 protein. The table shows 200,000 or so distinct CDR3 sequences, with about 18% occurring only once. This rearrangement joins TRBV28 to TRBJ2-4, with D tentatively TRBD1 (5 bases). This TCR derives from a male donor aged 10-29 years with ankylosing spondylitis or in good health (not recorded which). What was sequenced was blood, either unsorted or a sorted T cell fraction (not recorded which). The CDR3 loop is CASSTFGQSNIQYF. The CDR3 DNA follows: TGTGCCAGCAGTACGTTCGGACAATCAAACATTCAGTACTTC. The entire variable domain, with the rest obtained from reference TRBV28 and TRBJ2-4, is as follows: DVKVTQSSRYLVKRTGEKVFLECVQDMDHENMFWYRQDPGLGLRLIYFSYDVKMKEKGDIPEGYSVSREKKERFSLILESASTNQTSMYLCASSTFGQSNIQYFGAGTRLSVL.